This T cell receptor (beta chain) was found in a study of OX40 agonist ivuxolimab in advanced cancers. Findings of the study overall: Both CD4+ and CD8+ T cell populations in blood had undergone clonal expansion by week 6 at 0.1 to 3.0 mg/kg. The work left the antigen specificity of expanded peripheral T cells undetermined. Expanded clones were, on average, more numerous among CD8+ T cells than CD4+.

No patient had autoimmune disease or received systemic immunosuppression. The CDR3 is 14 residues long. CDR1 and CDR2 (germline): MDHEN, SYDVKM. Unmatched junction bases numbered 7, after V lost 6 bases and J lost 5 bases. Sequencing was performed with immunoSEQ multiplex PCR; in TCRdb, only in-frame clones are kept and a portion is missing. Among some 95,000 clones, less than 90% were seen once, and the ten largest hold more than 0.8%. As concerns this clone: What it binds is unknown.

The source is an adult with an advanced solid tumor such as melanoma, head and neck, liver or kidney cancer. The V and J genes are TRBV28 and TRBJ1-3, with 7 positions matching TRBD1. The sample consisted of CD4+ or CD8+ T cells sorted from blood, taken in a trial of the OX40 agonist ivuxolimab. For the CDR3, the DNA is TGTGCCAGCAGAGGGACAGCCAACAGAAACACCATATATTTT. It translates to CASRGTANRNTIYF.